This T cell receptor beta chain was recorded in a study of cytomegalovirus exposure and HLA in healthy donors. Primers for the PCR totalled 60 Vbeta and 13 Jbeta. Assay used: immunoSEQ multiplex PCR; TCRdb lists only in-frame clones, some missing. Seen here are about 110,000 clones, around 80% observed once, and the top ten hold roughly 3.6%. The CDR3 consists of 13 residues. Trimming stripped 4 bases from V and 3 bases from J, with 9 bases between. Germline values: CDR1 MNHNS, CDR2 SASEGT. Findings and limits, study-wide: DRB1 showed the most TCR associations and HLA-C the fewest in a later analysis, as rates varied by HLA locus.

The table lists this clone with a few counts. Its matching antigen is unknown. The TCR originated in a man aged 55 to 70 in good health and CMV-seronegative. The chain carries TRBV6-1 and TRBJ1-1; D gene uncertain. Sequenced: PBMCs. CDR3 DNA: TGTGCCAGCAGTGTAACGTCGGACACTGAAGCTTTCTTT. Translation gives CASSVTSDTEAFF.